This T cell receptor (beta chain) is from a study of identical twins (dated by TCRdb to 2016 to 2017). Regarding the study in general: The study deep-sequenced TCR alpha and beta repertoires from monozygotic twins, unrelated adults of various ages and cord blood to test whether fetal clonotypes persist. Replicate twin experiments were performed at different times using different library preparation protocols to rule out contamination. The full study reports these points: Zero-insertion analyses could be partly confounded by invariant T cells such as MAIT and iNKT, although diverse VJ usage argued against such confounding for most clonotypes. In beta out-of-frame sequences, excess twin sharing was weaker, because having fewer shared sequences lowered the signal-to-noise ratio. In monozygotic twins, recombination models systematically underestimated out-of-frame TCR alpha sharing, but the models matched the sharing seen between unrelated individuals. Compared with coincidental sharing between unrelated individuals, out-of-frame TCR alpha sequences shared between twins had an excess of sequences with low generation probability. Because the same donors could not be followed over many years, conclusions were based on cross-sectional statistical analysis. Fewer insertions were carried by abundant cord blood beta clonotypes, a similar but weaker trend appeared in young adult naive repertoires, and no such trend appeared in memory repertoires.

Details on this clonotype: It has no known antigen specificity. Per-base qualities were not stored, and no clone one base away is much larger.

Library method: 5' RACE. Sequencing took place on an Illumina HiSeq 2000. A universal primer binding site was introduced by template switching, and a unique molecular identifier was present in the final cDNA, enabling accurate counting of TCR cDNA molecules. Specific primers in the conserved constant-segment region were used to synthesize first-strand cDNA for TCR alpha and beta chains. To control for contamination, every cDNA library was double barcoded, receiving both a SMART-Mk sample barcode and Illumina barcodes. TruSeq adapter sequences along with Illumina sample barcodes were introduced in two successive PCR steps. The Illumina HiSeq platform was used with custom primers to sequence TCR alpha and beta cDNA libraries. As for the authors' bioinformatics: Unique molecular identifiers were extracted from raw reads with MiGEC, and CDR3 positions were determined with MiXCR. Recombination models were inferred per individual with the repgenHMM and IGoR tools using an EM algorithm. The analysis of shared clonotypes was done with the tcR package in R, with sharing normalized by the product of cloneset sizes. To study raw recombination without the effects of thymic and clonal selection, out-of-frame nonproductive sequences were analyzed. The public reads were reprocessed in TCRdb via fastp at Q25 and MiXCR, keeping in-frame beta chains. Each entry is one CDR3 protein sequence, shown with its most common DNA and genes. The authors' filters were not applied to this entry. This sample comprises 750,000 to 950,000 distinct CDR3 sequences, approximately 13% of them detected only once. Clones ranked in the top ten supply about 1.6% of the sample.

Only healthy Caucasian donors were included. The twin cohort comprised three pairs of female monozygotic twins, all aged about 18 to 30 years. RNA for TCR libraries was isolated from peripheral blood mononuclear cells. Spanning cysteine to phenylalanine, the CDR3 consists of 15 amino acids. The CDR3 DNA has 45 bases and is translated from base 1. Compared with germline, V lacks 4 bases and J lacks 2 bases; bases without a gene match: 8. In addition, the sample was reused for a study of yellow fever vaccine responses in identical twins. The second paper states: The T cell response to vaccination in identical twins was reported by the authors to appear partly convergent and partly personalized. In identical twins, the study followed T cell clones that responded to the vaccine with precision.

This TCR derives from a young woman in good health. The sequenced sample consisted of PBMCs. The chain employs TRBV12-3 or TRBV12-4 and TRBJ2-7, with 7 junctional bases fitting TRBD2. The bases are TGTGCCAGCAGTTCAGCAGGACTAGATCCCTACGAGCAGTACTTC. Translated, it reads CASSSAGLDPYEQYF.